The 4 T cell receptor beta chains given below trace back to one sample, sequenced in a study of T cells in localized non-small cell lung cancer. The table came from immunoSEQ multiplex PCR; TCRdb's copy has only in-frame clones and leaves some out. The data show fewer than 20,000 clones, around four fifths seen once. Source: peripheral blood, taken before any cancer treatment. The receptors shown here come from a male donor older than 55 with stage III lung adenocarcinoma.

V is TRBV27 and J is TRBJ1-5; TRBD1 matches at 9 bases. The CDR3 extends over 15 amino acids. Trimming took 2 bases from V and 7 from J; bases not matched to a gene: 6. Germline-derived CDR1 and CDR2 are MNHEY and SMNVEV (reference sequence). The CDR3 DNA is TGTGCCAGCAGTTTAGGGACAGGGTATAGGCAGCCCCAGCATTTT. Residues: CASSLGTGYRQPQHF.

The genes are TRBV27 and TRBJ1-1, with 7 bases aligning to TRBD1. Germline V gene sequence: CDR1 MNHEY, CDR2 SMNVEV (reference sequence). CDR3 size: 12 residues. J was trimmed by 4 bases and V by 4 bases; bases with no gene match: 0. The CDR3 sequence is CASSSGGTEAFF. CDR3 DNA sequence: TGTGCCAGCAGTTCAGGGGGCACTGAAGCTTTCTTT.

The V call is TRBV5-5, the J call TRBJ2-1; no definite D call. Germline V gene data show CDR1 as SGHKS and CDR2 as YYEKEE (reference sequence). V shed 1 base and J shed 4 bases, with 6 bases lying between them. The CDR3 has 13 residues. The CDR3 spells CASSLLQYNEQFF. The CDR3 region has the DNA TGTGCCAGCAGCTTGCTACAGTACAATGAGCAGTTCTTC.

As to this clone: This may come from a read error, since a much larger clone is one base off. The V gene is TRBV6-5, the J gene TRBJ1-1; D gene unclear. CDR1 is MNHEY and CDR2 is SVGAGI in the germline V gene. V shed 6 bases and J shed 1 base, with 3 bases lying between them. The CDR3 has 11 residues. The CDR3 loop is CASRWNTEAFF. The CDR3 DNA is TGTGCCAGCAGATGGAACACTGAAGCTTTCTTT.